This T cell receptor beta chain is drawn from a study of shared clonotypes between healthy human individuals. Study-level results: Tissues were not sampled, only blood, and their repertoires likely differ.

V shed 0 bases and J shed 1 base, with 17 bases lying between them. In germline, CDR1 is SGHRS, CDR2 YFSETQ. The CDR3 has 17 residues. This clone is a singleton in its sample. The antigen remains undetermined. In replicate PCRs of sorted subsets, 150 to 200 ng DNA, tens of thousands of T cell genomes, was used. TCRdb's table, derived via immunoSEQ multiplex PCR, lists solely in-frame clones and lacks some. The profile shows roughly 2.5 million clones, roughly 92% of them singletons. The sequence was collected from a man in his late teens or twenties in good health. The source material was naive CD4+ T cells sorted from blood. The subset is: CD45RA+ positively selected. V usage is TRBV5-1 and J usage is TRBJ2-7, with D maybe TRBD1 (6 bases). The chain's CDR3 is CASSLGLRQGKSYEQYF. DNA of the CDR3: TGCGCCAGCAGCTTGGGACTCCGCCAGGGGAAATCCTACGAGCAGTACTTC.